This T cell receptor (beta chain) was identified during a study of control samples from healthy donors and cancer patients (dated by TCRdb to 2020 to 2022). With respect to this clone: Its antigen is unknown. No much larger clonotype is one base removed from it; base qualities were not supplied.

The library was built by means of the immunoSEQ multiplex PCR assay. Imported from immuneACCESS, the table was reduced by TCRdb to in-frame sequences with V and J called. These copies leave out some clones; in studies compared against another copy, an unresolved V gene accounts for under half, and the cause of the remainder is not known. The sample profile shows 150,000 or so clones; 88% of them were found once. Clones ranked in the top ten supply 4.5% to 6% of the sample. From the cysteine through the valine, the CDR3 covers 16 amino acids. The sequence is cut down to CDR3 DNA, 48 bases in frame from base 1.

The TCR sequence derives from a woman under 40 in good health. The chain is assembled from TRBV21-1 and TRBJ2-7. TRBV21-1 is assigned pseudogene status. The material sequenced was blood. The CDR3 amino acid sequence is: CASSKGFLGFTYEQYV. Here is the DNA: TGTGCCAGCAGCAAAGGTTTTCTTGGGTTCACCTACGAGCAGTACGTC.